Listed below are T cell receptor beta chains from one sample, sequenced in a study of PD-L1 blockade in urothelial cancer. Profiling relied on immunoSEQ multiplex PCR, and the TCRdb table lists in-frame clones only, not all of them. The table records approximately 79,000 clones, around 93% of them present only once. The sequenced sample was PBMCs, obtained around atezolizumab (anti-PD-L1) treatment. All receptors come from an elderly woman with urothelial cancer. CDR3s include the opening cysteine and the closing phenylalanine or tryptophan. The order of the fields is V gene, CDR3 protein.

V: TRBV9; CDR3: CASSVGLEGATGELFF
V: TRBV5-1; CDR3: CASSLAAGFNEKLFF
V: TRBV5-4; CDR3: CASSLVGSGTYEQYF
V: TRBV7-2; CDR3: CATSDWGPKNIQYF
V: TRBV19; CDR3: CASSISGQDNQPQHF
V: TRBV14; CDR3: CASSPIGLAGNTGELFF
V: TRBV5-5; CDR3: CASSLRREGSGELFF
V: TRBV7-6; CDR3: CASSFQIAGDYNEQFF
V: TRBV7-9; CDR3: CASSLLRTGEDGYTF
V: TRBV28; CDR3: CASSLGSRLAPYEQYF
V: TRBV28; CDR3: CASRPNSFPYGYTF
V: TRBV5-4; CDR3: CASAIGGQGRGDGYTF
V: TRBV5-4; CDR3: CASSLPGVSGNTIYF
V: TRBV30; CDR3: CAWSPPYQGWDQPQHF
V: TRBV28; CDR3: CASSRRDYGYTF
V: TRBV28; CDR3: CASSLRTSGRVYEQFF
V: TRBV5-8; CDR3: CASSSGQGMRNEQFF
V: TRBV28; CDR3: CASSLQGADSGYTF
V: TRBV7-3; CDR3: CASRATGMVAFF
V: TRBV9; CDR3: CASSVGASGTGELFF
V: TRBV19; CDR3: CASSAGGVTEAFF
V: TRBV7-2; CDR3: CASSSPVTSGSINEQFF
V: TRBV6-5; CDR3: CASSYSRGANYGYTF
V: TRBV27; CDR3: CASSLSGQGSYEQYF